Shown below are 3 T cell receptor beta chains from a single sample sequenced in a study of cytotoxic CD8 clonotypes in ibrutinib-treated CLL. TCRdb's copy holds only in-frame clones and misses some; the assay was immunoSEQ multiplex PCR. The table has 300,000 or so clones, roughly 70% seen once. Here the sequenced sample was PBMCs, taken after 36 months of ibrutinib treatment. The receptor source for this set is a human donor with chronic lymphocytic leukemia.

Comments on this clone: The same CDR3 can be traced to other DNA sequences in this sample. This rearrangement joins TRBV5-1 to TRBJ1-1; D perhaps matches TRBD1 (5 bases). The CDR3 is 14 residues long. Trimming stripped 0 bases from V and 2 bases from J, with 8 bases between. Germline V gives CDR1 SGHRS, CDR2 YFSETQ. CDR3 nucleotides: TGCGCCAGCAGCTTGGCCGGGGCCAACACTGAAGCTTTCTTT. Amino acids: CASSLAGANTEAFF.

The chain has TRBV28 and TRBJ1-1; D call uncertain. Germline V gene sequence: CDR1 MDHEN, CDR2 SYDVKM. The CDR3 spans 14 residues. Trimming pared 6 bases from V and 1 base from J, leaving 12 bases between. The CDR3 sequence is CASRPRTSNTEAFF. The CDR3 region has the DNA TGTGCCAGCAGACCCCGAACGTCGAACACTGAAGCTTTCTTT.

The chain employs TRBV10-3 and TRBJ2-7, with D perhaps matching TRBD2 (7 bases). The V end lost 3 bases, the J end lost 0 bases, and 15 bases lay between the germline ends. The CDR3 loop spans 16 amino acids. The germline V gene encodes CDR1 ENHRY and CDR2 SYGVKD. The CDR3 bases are TGTGCCATCAGTGACAGCGGAAGGGGGGGCTCCTACGAGCAGTACTTC. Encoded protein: CAISDSGRGGSYEQYF.